This T cell receptor beta chain originates from a study of blood T cell repertoires in COVID-19. For the study at large: Samples of COVID-19 (acute and convalescent) were obtained from the United States, Italy and Spain. T cells, B-cell-depleted T cells, or PBMCs supplied cDNA or gDNA.

CDR1 is SQVTM, CDR2 ANQGSEA, per germline. Trimming left V 4 bases short and J 6 bases short, with 6 bases between. This CDR3 spans 10 amino acids. In the authors' methods: Nucleated cell number was recorded as an estimate derived from reference gene primer amplification. The data were produced by immunoSEQ multiplex PCR, yet TCRdb's version contains in-frame clones alone and is incomplete. Clonal size and the V and J genes are those of that table, whereas D and trimming came from the DNA. The table has hundreds of thousands of clones, around 87% seen once. The specimen was peripheral blood. This receptor was obtained from a woman between 45 and 60 years old who had recovered from COVID-19. V and J are TRBV29-1 and TRBJ1-2; D is undetermined. CDR3 sequence: CSVAQDGYTF. The CDR3 DNA reads TGCAGCGTTGCTCAGGATGGCTACACCTTC.